Listed here are 21 T cell receptor beta chains from one sample, sequenced in a study of Ad26.COV2.S vaccination and SARS-CoV-2 variants. Sample treatment: 15 to 20 received Ad26.COV2.S at low or high dose, single or two shots; several received placebo; per-sample allocation not given. Day 63 following the first vaccine or placebo injection was when the samples were taken. Generated by immunoSEQ multiplex PCR, the TCRdb table keeps only in-frame clones and is missing some. The top ten hold about 10% of the sample, which has 380,000 or so clones, 75% to 90% seen once. Sequenced material: peripheral blood, taken in a trial of Ad26.COV2.S vaccine versus placebo. These receptors all stem from a person aged 18-65 years who received the Ad26.COV2.S COVID-19 vaccine or a placebo.

This clone came up once. As DNA, the CDR3 is TGTGCCACCTCAGGGGGCCTTAATTCACCCCTCCACTTT. Amino acid sequence: CATSGGLNSPLHF. The genes are TRBV27 and TRBJ1-6; 8 bases match TRBD1. The V segment lost 10 bases and the J segment 6 bases; nucleotides outside the gene matches: 5. The CDR3 is 13 amino acids. Looked up from germline, CDR1 is MNHEY and CDR2 is SMNVEV (reference sequence).

V and J are TRBV7-2 and TRBJ2-2; D perhaps matches TRBD1 (6 bases). CDR3 size: 16 residues. Trimming shortened V by 5 bases and J by 5 bases, and 18 bases separated the two germline ends. CDR1 is SGHTA and CDR2 is FQGNSA in the germline V gene. CDR3 DNA: TGTGCCAGCAGCCCCGCAGGGGCGACAAATACCGGGGAGCTGTTTTTT. Its protein is CASSPAGATNTGELFF.

The rearrangement uses TRBV18 and TRBJ2-4, with 9 bases that match TRBD1. The germline CDR1 and CDR2 sequences are KGHSH and LQKENI. J gave up 8 bases and V 1 base, and 6 bases lay outside the gene matches. The length of the CDR3 is 15 residues. The CDR3: CASSPQQGAPDIQYF. In nucleotides, the CDR3 is TGTGCCAGCTCACCACAACAGGGGGCGCCGGACATTCAGTACTTC.

V usage is TRBV20-1 and J usage is TRBJ1-1, with D uncertain. This CDR3 contains 11 residues. V was clipped by 1 base and J by 5 bases, with 5 bases between them. CDR1 and CDR2 from the germline V gene are DFQATT and SNEGSKA (reference sequence). The CDR3 loop reads CSARAGTEAFF. CDR3 coding DNA: TGCAGTGCTAGAGCCGGGACTGAAGCTTTCTTT.

V usage is TRBV7-2 and J usage is TRBJ2-5; D may be TRBD2 (6 bases). With 2 bases removed from V and 3 bases from J, the gap between germline ends came to 7 bases. The CDR3 has 13 amino acids. CDR1 and CDR2 from the germline V gene are SGHTA and FQGNSA. CDR3 coding DNA: TGTGCCAGCAGCTTAAGGAGGGAAGAGACCCAGTACTTC. Translation gives CASSLRREETQYF.

This chain uses TRBV9 with TRBJ2-7, with D unresolved. Trimming removed 0 bases from V and 0 bases from J, with 10 bases in between. Per germline, CDR1 SGDLS and CDR2 YYNGEE. This CDR3 is built from 15 residues. CDR3 DNA sequence: TGTGCCAGCAGCGTAGAGCCCCGCCGCTCCTACGAGCAGTACTTC. Protein product: CASSVEPRRSYEQYF.

The DNA of the CDR3 is TGTGCCATCAGCGAGGAGGGAGCGACCTACAATGAGCAGTTCTTC. Translated, it gives CAISEEGATYNEQFF. V usage is TRBV10-3 and J usage is TRBJ2-1; maybe TRBD2 (6 bases). The CDR3 contains 15 residues. Germline V gene data show CDR1 as ENHRY and CDR2 as SYGVKD. The V end lost 6 bases, the J end lost 2 bases, and 14 bases lay between the germline ends.

This clone has a single count. The chain links TRBV6-5 to TRBJ2-2; weak D call: TRBD2 (5 bases). This CDR3 has 13 residues. Trimming removed 8 bases at V and 6 bases at J, with 13 bases between. Germline V gene lookup returns CDR1 MNHEY and CDR2 SVGAGI. CDR3 loop: CASLLAGAGELFF. The CDR3 coding sequence is TGTGCCAGCTTGCTAGCAGGAGCCGGGGAGCTGTTTTTT.

This clone was seen a single time. The genes are TRBV7-8 and TRBJ1-1, with D hard to call. V was pared by 8 bases and J by 0 bases, with 7 bases between. The germline V gene has CDR1 SGHVS and CDR2 FQNEAQ. CDR3 length: 12 residues. The DNA for the CDR3 is TGTGCCAGCGGCCAGATGAACACTGAAGCTTTCTTT. Translated, it gives CASGQMNTEAFF.

V and J are TRBV19 and TRBJ1-5; D remains ambiguous. This CDR3 has 13 amino acids. V was clipped by 0 bases and J by 3 bases, with 3 bases between them. CDR1 LNHDA and CDR2 SQIVND come from the germline V gene (reference sequence). CDR3 DNA sequence: TGTGCCAGTAGTATAGAGGTCAATCAGCCCCAGCATTTT. It is translated as CASSIEVNQPQHF.

The chain couples TRBV30 to TRBJ1-6; TRBD1 agrees at 7 bases. Germline V gives CDR1 GTSNPN, CDR2 SVGIG (reference sequence). Germline trimming cut 5 bases from V and 13 bases from J; bases unmatched to any gene: 8. This CDR3 has 12 residues. The CDR3 is CAWGKQGSPLHF. CDR3 DNA: TGTGCCTGGGGAAAACAGGGGTCCCCCCTCCACTTT.

This CDR3 reads CAWSNLENTEAFF. The CDR3 DNA is TGTGCCTGGTCCAATTTGGAGAACACTGAAGCTTTCTTT. The chain recombines TRBV30 with TRBJ1-1; D not certain. The CDR3 covers 13 residues. In germline, CDR1 is GTSNPN, CDR2 SVGIG (reference sequence). V dropped 5 bases and J dropped 1 base, with 11 bases sitting between them.

The chain links TRBV28 to TRBJ2-4, with a weak D call TRBD1 (5 bases). Germline-derived CDR1 and CDR2 are MDHEN and SYDVKM. Between the trimmed V and J ends, which lost 2 bases and 6 bases, there was a span of 5 bases. This CDR3 is 12 amino acids long. CDR3 in DNA: TGTGCCAGCAGTTTAGACAGAAACATTCAGTACTTC. It yields the protein CASSLDRNIQYF.

The chain joins TRBV18 to TRBJ2-4, with TRBD1 identical over 7 bases. J was trimmed by 6 bases and V by 4 bases; bases with no gene match: 9. Looked up from germline, CDR1 is KGHSH and CDR2 is LQKENI. This CDR3 is built from 15 residues. In DNA, the CDR3 is TGTGCCAGCTCACTCTCAACAGGGGTTAGAAACATTCAGTACTTC. Translated: CASSLSTGVRNIQYF.

This chain links TRBV3-1 (or the pseudogene TRBV3-2) with TRBJ2-1; TRBD2 agrees at 9 bases. Germline V gene lookup returns CDR1 LGHDT and CDR2 YNNKEL (reference sequence). The trim removed 4 bases at V and 4 bases at J, leaving 5 bases unmatched. This CDR3 contains 15 residues. The CDR3: CASSPTSGRYNEQFF. The CDR3 bases are TGTGCCAGCAGCCCGACTAGCGGACGATACAATGAGCAGTTCTTC.

The chain couples TRBV9 to TRBJ1-4, with D uncertain. The CDR3 runs to 15 residues. Trimming shortened V by 3 bases and J by 3 bases, and 12 bases separated the two germline ends. Germline CDR1 reads SGDLS; CDR2 reads YYNGEE. The CDR3 is CASSAQALPNEKLFF. DNA for the CDR3: TGTGCCAGCAGCGCCCAGGCCCTACCTAATGAAAAACTGTTTTTT.

The rearrangement joins TRBV7-2 to TRBJ1-5; unclear D gene. V shed 1 base and J shed 2 bases, with 6 bases lying between them. The length of the CDR3 is 14 residues. The germline V gene encodes CDR1 SGHTA and CDR2 FQGNSA. The CDR3 spells CASSLVEGNQPQHF. In DNA form, the CDR3 reads TGTGCCAGCAGCTTAGTGGAGGGCAATCAGCCCCAGCATTTT.

This clone was seen only once. V usage is TRBV7-2 and J usage is TRBJ1-2; D not certain. V dropped 4 bases and J dropped 8 bases, with 14 bases sitting between them. CDR3 length: 13 residues. Germline values: CDR1 SGHTA, CDR2 FQGNSA. CDR3 in DNA: TGTGCCAGCAGCTCTCCTGGCCGAGAGGGCTACACCTTC. This translates into CASSSPGREGYTF.

The rearrangement uses TRBV5-5 and TRBJ2-1; D is perhaps TRBD1 or TRBD2 (6 bases each). The CDR3 is 15 amino acids. The germline V gene encodes CDR1 SGHKS and CDR2 YYEKEE (reference sequence). Trimming removed 4 bases from V and 4 bases from J, with 15 bases in between. CDR3 coding DNA: TGTGCCAGCAGCAGGATAGGGGGGTCATACAATGAGCAGTTCTTC. It codes for CASSRIGGSYNEQFF.

The rearrangement links TRBV11-2 to TRBJ2-7; tentatively, D is TRBD1 (5 bases). The V end was cut by 1 base, the J end by 2 bases, with 6 bases between. Germline CDR1 SGHAT, CDR2 FQNNGV. The CDR3 has 13 amino acids. The CDR3 is CASSLGTTYEQYF. The CDR3 DNA sequence: TGTGCCAGCAGCTTAGGGACAACCTACGAGCAGTACTTC.

The chain joins TRBV7-2 to TRBJ2-7; D is perhaps TRBD1 or TRBD2 (5 bases each). This CDR3 is built from 15 residues. V gave up 3 bases and J gave up 5 bases, with 17 bases separating them. Germline loops: CDR1 SGHTA, CDR2 FQGNSA. The CDR3 sequence is CASSFQTRDADEQYF. DNA of the CDR3: TGTGCCAGCAGCTTTCAAACCCGGGACGCCGACGAGCAGTACTTC.